This T cell receptor beta chain was observed in a study of T cells in Graves' hyperthyroidism and ophthalmopathy. Overall study findings and caveats: Separating ophthalmopathy from stable hyperthyroidism was achieved by a 13 V-J model.

TCR beta CDR3 sequences were amplified from RNA transcripts. Researchers ran a first-round RT-PCR on the TCR CDR3 using the HTBI primer set. One entry per CDR3 protein, called by TCRdb with MiXCR from the multiplex PCR reads. The sample yields roughly 570,000 distinct CDR3 sequences, approximately 14% seen once. This clonotype was recorded many times. Its specificity is not known. The junction does not match germline at one end; this may be a read error. Stable Graves' hyperthyroidism meant no ophthalmopathy progression within 18 months. Diagnosis of hyperthyroidism was new in patients aged 18 to 65, and its duration was under 2 months. Clinical symptoms, serum thyroxine, TRAb, thyroid ultrasound and orbital computed tomography established diagnosis. The CDR3 sequence is 13 residues long. Germline values: CDR1 LGHDT, CDR2 YNNKEL (reference sequence).

The V call is TRBV3-1, the J call TRBJ1-1, with D tentatively TRBD1 (5 bases). Input material: blood. The source of this sequence is a woman in her twenties or thirties with Graves' hyperthyroidism. CDR3 loop: CASSQGTYVETFF. The CDR3 nucleotides are TGTGCCAGCAGCCAAGGGACATATGTTGAAACTTTCTTT.